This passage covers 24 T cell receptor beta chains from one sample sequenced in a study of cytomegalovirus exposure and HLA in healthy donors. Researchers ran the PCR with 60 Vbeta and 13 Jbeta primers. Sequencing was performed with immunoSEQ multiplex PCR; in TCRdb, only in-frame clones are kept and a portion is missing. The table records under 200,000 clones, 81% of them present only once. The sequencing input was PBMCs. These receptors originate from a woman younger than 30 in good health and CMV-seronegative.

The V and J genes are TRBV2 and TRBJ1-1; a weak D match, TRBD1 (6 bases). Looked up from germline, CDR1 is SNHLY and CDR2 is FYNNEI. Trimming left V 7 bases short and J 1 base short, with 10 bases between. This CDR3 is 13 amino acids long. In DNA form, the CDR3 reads TGTGCCAGCACAGGGGTTGAGAACACTGAAGCTTTCTTT. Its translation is CASTGVENTEAFF.

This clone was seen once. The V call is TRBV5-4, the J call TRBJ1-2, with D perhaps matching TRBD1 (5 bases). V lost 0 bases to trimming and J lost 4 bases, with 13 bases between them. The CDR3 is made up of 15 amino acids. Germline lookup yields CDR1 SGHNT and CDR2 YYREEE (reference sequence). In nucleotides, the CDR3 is TGTGCCAGCAGCTTGGGTCCCGGGACTAGCTATGGCTACACCTTC. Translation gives CASSLGPGTSYGYTF.

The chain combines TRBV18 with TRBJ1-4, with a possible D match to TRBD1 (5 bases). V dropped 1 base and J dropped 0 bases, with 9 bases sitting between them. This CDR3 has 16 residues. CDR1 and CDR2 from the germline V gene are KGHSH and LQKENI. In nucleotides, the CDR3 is TGTGCCAGCTCACCACTAACGGGGGCAACTAATGAAAAACTGTTTTTT. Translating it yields CASSPLTGATNEKLFF.

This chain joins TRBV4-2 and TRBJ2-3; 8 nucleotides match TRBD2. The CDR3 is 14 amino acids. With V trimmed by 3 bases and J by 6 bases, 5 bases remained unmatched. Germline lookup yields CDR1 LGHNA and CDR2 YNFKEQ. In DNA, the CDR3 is TGTGCCAGCAGCCAGACTAGCGCAGCGGATACGCAGTATTTT. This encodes CASSQTSAADTQYF.

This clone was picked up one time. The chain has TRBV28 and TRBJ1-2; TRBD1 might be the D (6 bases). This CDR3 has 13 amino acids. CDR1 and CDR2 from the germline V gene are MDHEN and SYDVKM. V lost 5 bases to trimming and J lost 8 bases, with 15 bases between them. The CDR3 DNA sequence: TGTGCCAGCAGTCCGACAGGAACCTTGGGCTACACCTTC. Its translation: CASSPTGTLGYTF.

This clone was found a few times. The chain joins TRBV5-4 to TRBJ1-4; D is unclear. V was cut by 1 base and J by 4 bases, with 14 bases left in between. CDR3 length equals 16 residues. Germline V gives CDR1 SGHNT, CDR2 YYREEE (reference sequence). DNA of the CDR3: TGTGCCAGCAGCTTGAATGCGCCTCTAGTTAATGAAAAACTGTTTTTT. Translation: CASSLNAPLVNEKLFF.

CDR3 nucleotides: TGTGCCAGCAGTTCTGCAACAGGCAATACGCAGTATTTT. Its translation is CASSSATGNTQYF. The rearrangement uses TRBV25-1 and TRBJ2-3, with D perhaps TRBD1 (5 bases). CDR3 size: 13 residues. Germline CDR1 MGHDK, CDR2 SYGVNS. V was cut by 5 bases and J by 7 bases, with 13 bases left in between.

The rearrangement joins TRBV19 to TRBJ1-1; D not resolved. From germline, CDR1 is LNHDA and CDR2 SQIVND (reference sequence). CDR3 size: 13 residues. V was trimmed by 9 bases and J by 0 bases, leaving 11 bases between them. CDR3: CASKAAMNTEAFF. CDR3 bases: TGTGCCAGCAAGGCGGCGATGAACACTGAAGCTTTCTTT. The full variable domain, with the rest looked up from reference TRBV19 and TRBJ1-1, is DGGITQSPKYLFRKEGQNVTLSCEQNLNHDAMYWYRQDPGQGLRLIYYSQIVNDFQKGDIAEGYSVSREKKESFPLTVTSAQKNPTAFYLCASKAAMNTEAFFGQGTRLTVV.

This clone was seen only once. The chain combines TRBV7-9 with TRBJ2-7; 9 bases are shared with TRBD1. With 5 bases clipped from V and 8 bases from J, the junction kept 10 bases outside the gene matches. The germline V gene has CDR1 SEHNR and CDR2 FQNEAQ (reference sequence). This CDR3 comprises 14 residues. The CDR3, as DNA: TGTGCCAGCAGCACCCGGGACAGGGCTATGCAGCAGTACTTC. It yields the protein CASSTRDRAMQQYF.

CDR3 sequence: CAWSAWTSFDEQFF. The CDR3 DNA reads TGTGCCTGGAGTGCTTGGACTAGTTTCGATGAGCAGTTCTTC. The V and J genes are TRBV30 and TRBJ2-1; 7 nucleotides align to TRBD2. From germline, CDR1 is GTSNPN and CDR2 SVGIG (reference sequence). The V and J ends lost 1 base and 8 bases, in that order; junction bases with no gene match: 8. The CDR3 is 14 residues long.

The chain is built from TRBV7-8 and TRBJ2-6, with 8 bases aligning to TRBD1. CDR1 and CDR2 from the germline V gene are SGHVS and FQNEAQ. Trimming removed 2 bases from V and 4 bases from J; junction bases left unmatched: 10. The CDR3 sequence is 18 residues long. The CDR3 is CASSLPPTGVSGANVLTF. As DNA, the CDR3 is TGTGCCAGCAGCTTACCTCCGACAGGGGTGTCCGGGGCCAACGTCCTGACTTTC.

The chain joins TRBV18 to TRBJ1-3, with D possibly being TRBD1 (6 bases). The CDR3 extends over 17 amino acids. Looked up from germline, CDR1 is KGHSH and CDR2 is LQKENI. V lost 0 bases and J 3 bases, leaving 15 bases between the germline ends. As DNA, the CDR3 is TGTGCCAGCTCACCACCGAACAGGGAAATCCGTGGAAACACCATATATTTT. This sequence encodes CASSPPNREIRGNTIYF. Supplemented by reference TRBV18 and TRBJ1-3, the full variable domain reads NAGVMQNPRHLVRRRGQEARLRCSPMKGHSHVYWYRQLPEEGLKFMVYLQKENIIDESGMPKERFSAEFPKEGPSILRIQQVVRGDSAAYFCASSPPNREIRGNTIYFGEGSWLTVV.

The CDR3, as DNA: TGTGCCAGCAGATTCGACAGGGGGAGCTACGAGCAGTACTTC. As protein: CASRFDRGSYEQYF. V is TRBV6-5 and J is TRBJ2-7, with 9 positions matching TRBD1. In germline, CDR1 is MNHEY, CDR2 SVGAGI. This CDR3 region has 14 residues. Unmatched junction bases numbered 6, after V lost 6 bases and J lost 3 bases.

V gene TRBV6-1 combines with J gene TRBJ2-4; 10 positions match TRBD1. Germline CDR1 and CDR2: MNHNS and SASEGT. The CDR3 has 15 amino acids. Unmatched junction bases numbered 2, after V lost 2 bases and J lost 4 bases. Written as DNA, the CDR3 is TGTGCCAGCAGTGAAAGGGGACAGGGGAAAAACATTCAGTACTTC. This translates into CASSERGQGKNIQYF.

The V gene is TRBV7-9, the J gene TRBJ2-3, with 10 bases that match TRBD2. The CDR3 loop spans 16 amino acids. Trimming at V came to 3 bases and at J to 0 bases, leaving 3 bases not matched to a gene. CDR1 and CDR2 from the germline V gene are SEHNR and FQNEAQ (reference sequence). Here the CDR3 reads CASSFQAGGSTDTQYF. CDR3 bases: TGTGCCAGCAGCTTTCAAGCGGGGGGGAGCACAGATACGCAGTATTTT.

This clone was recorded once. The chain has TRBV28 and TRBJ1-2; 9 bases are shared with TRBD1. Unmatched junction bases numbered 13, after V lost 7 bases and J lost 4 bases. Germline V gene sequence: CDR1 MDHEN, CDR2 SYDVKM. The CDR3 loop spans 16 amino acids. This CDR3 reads CASNSGDRVSVYGYTF. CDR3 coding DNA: TGTGCCAGCAATTCAGGGGACAGGGTATCCGTCTATGGCTACACCTTC.

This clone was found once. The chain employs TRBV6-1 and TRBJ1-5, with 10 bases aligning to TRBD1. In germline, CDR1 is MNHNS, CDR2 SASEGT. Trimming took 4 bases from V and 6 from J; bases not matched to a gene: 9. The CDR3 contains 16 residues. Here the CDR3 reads CASSGDRGVASQPQHF. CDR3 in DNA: TGTGCCAGCAGTGGGGACAGGGGCGTAGCGAGTCAGCCCCAGCATTTT.

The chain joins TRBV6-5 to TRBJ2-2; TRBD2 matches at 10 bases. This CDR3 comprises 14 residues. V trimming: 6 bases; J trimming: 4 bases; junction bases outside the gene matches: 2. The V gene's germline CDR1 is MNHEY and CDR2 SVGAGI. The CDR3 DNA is TGTGCCAGCAGGCTAGCGGGAGTCACCGGGGAGCTGTTTTTT. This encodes CASRLAGVTGELFF.

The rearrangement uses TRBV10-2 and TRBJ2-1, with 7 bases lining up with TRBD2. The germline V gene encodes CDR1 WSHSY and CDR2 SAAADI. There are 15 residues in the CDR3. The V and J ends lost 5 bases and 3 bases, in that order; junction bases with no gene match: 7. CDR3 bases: TGCGCCAGCAGTCAGCGGGGTATGAGCTACAATGAGCAGTTCTTC. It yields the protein CASSQRGMSYNEQFF.

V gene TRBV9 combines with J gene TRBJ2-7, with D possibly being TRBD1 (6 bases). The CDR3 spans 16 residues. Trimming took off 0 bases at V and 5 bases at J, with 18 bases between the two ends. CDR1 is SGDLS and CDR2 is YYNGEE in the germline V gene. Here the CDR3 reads CASSVGHTGSAHEQYF. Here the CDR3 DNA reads TGTGCCAGCAGCGTAGGTCATACAGGGTCTGCGCACGAGCAGTACTTC.

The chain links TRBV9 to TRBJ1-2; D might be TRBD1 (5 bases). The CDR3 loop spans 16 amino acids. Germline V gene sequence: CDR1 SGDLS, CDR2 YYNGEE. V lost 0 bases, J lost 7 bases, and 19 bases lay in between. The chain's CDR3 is CASSVGWGSTLFGYTF. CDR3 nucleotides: TGTGCCAGCAGCGTAGGTTGGGGCAGTACCCTTTTTGGCTACACCTTC.

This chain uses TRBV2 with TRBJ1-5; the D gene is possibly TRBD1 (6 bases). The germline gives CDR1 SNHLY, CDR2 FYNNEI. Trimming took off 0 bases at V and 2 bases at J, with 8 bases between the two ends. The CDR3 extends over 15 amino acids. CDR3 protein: CASSEAQGGNQPQHF. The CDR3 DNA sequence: TGTGCCAGCAGTGAAGCACAGGGAGGCAATCAGCCCCAGCATTTT.

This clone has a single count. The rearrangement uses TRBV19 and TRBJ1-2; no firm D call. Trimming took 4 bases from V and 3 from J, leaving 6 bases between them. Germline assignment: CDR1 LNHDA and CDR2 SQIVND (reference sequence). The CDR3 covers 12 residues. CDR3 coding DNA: TGTGCCAGTAGTAACAGTGACTATGGCTACACCTTC. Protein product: CASSNSDYGYTF.

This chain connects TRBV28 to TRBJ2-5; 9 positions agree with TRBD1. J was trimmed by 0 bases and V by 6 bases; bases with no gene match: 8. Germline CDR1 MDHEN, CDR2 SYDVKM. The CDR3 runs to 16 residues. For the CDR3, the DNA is TGTGCCAGCAGCCGATCAGACAGGGGGGACCAAGAGACCCAGTACTTC. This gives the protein CASSRSDRGDQETQYF. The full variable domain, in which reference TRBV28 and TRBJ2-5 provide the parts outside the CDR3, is DVKVTQSSRYLVKRTGEKVFLECVQDMDHENMFWYRQDPGLGLRLIYFSYDVKMKEKGDIPEGYSVSREKKERFSLILESASTNQTSMYLCASSRSDRGDQETQYFGPGTRLLVL.